Listed below are T cell receptor beta chains from one sample, sequenced in a study of T-cell memory formation after mild COVID-19. A single record per CDR3 protein comes from TCRdb applying MiXCR to the 5' RACE reads. Altogether 55,000 to 75,000 distinct CDR3 sequences are present, about 27% being singletons, with the ten largest covering 40% to 45%. The specimen sequenced was PBMCs or a T cell subset sorted from them (not recorded which). The receptors derive from a young man who had mild COVID-19 (a few samples of this study predate the infection). Cell type and time point are not known. Each CDR3 is given with its conserved first and last residue. The D gene is left open where the match is weak. Clone size is stated in some rows and not others, as once, few, many or a class when expanded.

J,V,D,size,DNA,CDR3
TRBJ2-1,TRBV2,-,-,TGTGCCAGCAGTACCGGGACACGCAACAATGAGCAGTTCTTC,CASSTGTRNNEQFF
TRBJ2-1,TRBV11-2,-,few,TGTGCCAGCAGCTCTGCAGGGGCCCGCGGTCGTGAGCAGTTCTTC,CASSSAGARGREQFF
TRBJ2-1,TRBV5-4,-,-,TGTGCCAGCAACCCAGGGGCCTCCTACAATGAGCAGTTCTTC,CASNPGASYNEQFF
TRBJ2-5,TRBV9,TRBD1,few,TGTGCCAGCTCCGACAGGGGAGAGACCCAGTACTTC,CASSDRGETQYF
TRBJ1-1,TRBV7-2,-,-,TGTGCCAGCAGCCCGGGGCTTGACACTGAAGCTTTCTTT,CASSPGLDTEAFF
TRBJ2-5,TRBV6-5,-,-,TGTGCCAGCAGTTACTCGTTCGGGGGCGAGGGTGAAGAGACCCAGTACTTC,CASSYSFGGEGEETQYF
TRBJ2-5,TRBV12-3/TRBV12-4,TRBD2,-,TGTGCCAGCATGACGGGGAGGGACCCCCGTGAGACCCAGTACTTC,CASMTGRDPRETQYF
TRBJ2-1,TRBV27,TRBD2,-,TGTGCCAGCAGTCTTACTAGCGGGGGCTACAATGAGCAGTTCTTC,CASSLTSGGYNEQFF
TRBJ2-4,TRBV20-1,TRBD2,few,TGCAGTGCTAGAGAGGGACTAGCGGTCCAGTACTTC,CSAREGLAVQYF
TRBJ1-1,TRBV6-6,-,few,TGTGCCAGCAGTGGACGGAACACTGAAGCTTTCTTT,CASSGRNTEAFF
TRBJ1-1,TRBV6-5,TRBD1,-,TGTGCCAGCAGTTACCGGTCAGGGGGCACTGAAGCTTTCTTT,CASSYRSGGTEAFF
TRBJ2-1,TRBV4-3,TRBD2,few,TGCGCCAGCAGCCAGGACCTATTCGGGGGGGCCCAGGATGAGCAGTTCTTC,CASSQDLFGGAQDEQFF
TRBJ1-1,TRBV12-3/TRBV12-4,TRBD1,-,TGTGCCAGCAGAAGGGACAGGGGGAGTACTGAAGCTTTCTTT,CASRRDRGSTEAFF
TRBJ2-3,TRBV6-5,-,-,TGTGCCAGCAGTTACTCGAGACCGCATAATACGCAGTATTTT,CASSYSRPHNTQYF
TRBJ1-1,TRBV5-5,TRBD1,-,TGTGCCAGCAGCTTCCAGTCCGTCGACAGGGGGCTCCTGAACACTGAAGCTTTCTTT,CASSFQSVDRGLLNTEAFF
TRBJ2-3,TRBV15,-,few,TGTGCCCCGACGCATCCCCGGGCGGACGGCACAGATACGCAGTATTTT,CAPTHPRADGTDTQYF
TRBJ2-7,TRBV7-4,-,-,TGTGCCAGCAGCTTTTTGGGGGCCGTCGGGTACGAGCAGTACTTC,CASSFLGAVGYEQYF
TRBJ1-4,TRBV7-2,-,few,TGTGCCAGCAGCTTAGAGGGCCGGGAAAGAAATAATGAAAAACTGTTTTTT,CASSLEGRERNNEKLFF
TRBJ2-3,TRBV5-6,-,-,TGTGCCAGCAGCCTTCACCCGATCTGGACAGATACGCAGTATTTT,CASSLHPIWTDTQYF
TRBJ2-4,TRBV7-9,-,-,TGTGCCAGCAGCTTAGACGGGCTCATTCAGTACTTC,CASSLDGLIQYF
TRBJ1-1,TRBV7-9,TRBD1,-,TGTGCCAGCAGCTTTTCGTTGGGACAGGGGGCGGAGGATGCTTTCTTT,CASSFSLGQGAEDAFF
TRBJ1-1,TRBV27,-,-,TGTGCCAGCAGTTTAACGGACACGAACACTGAAGCTTTCTTT,CASSLTDTNTEAFF
TRBJ2-5,TRBV3-2,-,few,TGTGCCAGCAGCCCCGAAGAGACAGGGGTAAAAGAGACCCAGTACTTC,CASSPEETGVKETQYF
TRBJ1-2,TRBV27,-,-,TGTGCCAGCAGAGACCTGGGGGGCAGGAGCTATGGCTACACCTTC,CASRDLGGRSYGYTF
TRBJ2-7,TRBV6-5,-,many,TGTGCCAGCAGTTACCGGGCAGGGGACTACGAGCAGTACTTC,CASSYRAGDYEQYF
TRBJ1-5,TRBV7-9,TRBD1,-,TGTGCCAGCAGCCCGGGGACAGGGGGAAATCAGCCCCAGCATTTT,CASSPGTGGNQPQHF
TRBJ2-1,TRBV6-2/TRBV6-3,TRBD1,-,TGTGCCAGCAAAGTCCGGGACAGAGAATACAATGAGCAGTTCTTC,CASKVRDREYNEQFF
TRBJ2-7,TRBV7-9,-,many,TGTGCCAGCAGCTTGGGGCAGGCCGACTACGAGCAGTACTTC,CASSLGQADYEQYF
TRBJ2-1,TRBV18,-,-,TGTGCCAGCTCACCCCTTGACAGGTACAATGAGCAGTTCTTC,CASSPLDRYNEQFF
TRBJ1-1,TRBV29-1,-,-,TGCAGCGTCGTCCGGGGGAGCACTGAAGCTTTCTTT,CSVVRGSTEAFF
TRBJ2-1,TRBV27,TRBD1,-,TGTGCCAGCAGTTTATCGGGACAGGGGGTCGATGAGCAGTTCTTC,CASSLSGQGVDEQFF
TRBJ2-7,TRBV11-1,TRBD1,few,TGTGCCAGCAGCTTAGCGCTCACAGGGGAGGAGCAGTACTTC,CASSLALTGEEQYF
TRBJ1-4,TRBV5-1,-,few,TGCGCCAGTCTCTTACGGGACCAGGGTTGTGAAAAACTGTTTTTT,CASLLRDQGCEKLFF
TRBJ2-1,TRBV5-1,-,once,TGCGCCAGCAGCCCCTCTACCGGGTCCCTATACAATGAGCAGTTCTTC,CASSPSTGSLYNEQFF
TRBJ2-1,TRBV4-2,-,many,TGTGCCAGCAGCCAAGATGTGGCAGGTGTTAACAATGAGCAGTTCTTC,CASSQDVAGVNNEQFF
TRBJ2-1,TRBV12-3/TRBV12-4,-,few,TGTGCCAGCAGTTCCCCAGGGCGGAATGAGCAGTTCTTC,CASSSPGRNEQFF
TRBJ1-2,TRBV19,-,once,TGTGCCAGTAGTATTGCCGGGAAGGGCTACACCTTC,CASSIAGKGYTF
TRBJ2-1,TRBV27,-,-,TGTGCCAGTAATGTAGGGGGTAACCACCGGTCCACGCAGTTCTTC,CASNVGGNHRSTQFF
TRBJ2-4,TRBV6-6,-,few,TGTGCCAGCAGTACCAGGGGGAGGGAGAACATTCAGTACTTC,CASSTRGRENIQYF
TRBJ2-5,TRBV6-5,TRBD1,few,TGTGCCAGCAGTCGGACAGGGGCTCTCCAAGAGACCCAGTACTTC,CASSRTGALQETQYF
TRBJ1-3,TRBV5-1,TRBD1,-,TGCGCCAGCAGCCAGACAGGGCCCTCTGGAAACACCATATATTTT,CASSQTGPSGNTIYF
TRBJ1-5,TRBV2,TRBD1,-,TGTGCCAGCAGTGATATACAGGGGTACAATCAGCCCCAGCATTTT,CASSDIQGYNQPQHF
TRBJ1-4,TRBV7-6,-,-,TGTGCCAGCAGCTTATCGGGGGCCGACGAAAAACTGTTTTTT,CASSLSGADEKLFF
TRBJ2-1,TRBV5-1,-,many,TGCGCCAGCAGCTTGGCCGAGTTTTCCCGCGACAATGAGCAGTTCTTC,CASSLAEFSRDNEQFF
TRBJ1-5,TRBV4-3,-,-,TGCGCCAGCAGCCAAGATGGGGGTCCGAATCAGCCCCAGCATTTT,CASSQDGGPNQPQHF
TRBJ2-5,TRBV4-1,-,-,TGCGCCAGCAGCCAAGATTCAGAGACCCAGTACTTC,CASSQDSETQYF
TRBJ2-1,TRBV30,TRBD2,-,TGTGCCTGGACCGCGGGGGGTTACAATGAGCAGTTCTTC,CAWTAGGYNEQFF
TRBJ2-6,TRBV6-2/TRBV6-3,-,few,TGTGCCAGCAGCTCACAGAACTCTGGGGCCAACGTCCTGACTTTC,CASSSQNSGANVLTF
TRBJ1-1,TRBV20-1,-,few,TGCAGTGCTAGTGAGAACCGTGTGGGGGGTTCTGAAGCTTTCTTT,CSASENRVGGSEAFF
TRBJ2-7,TRBV4-3,-,few,TGCGCCAGCAGCCAAGATTGGGGGGCCCCCTACGAGCAGTACTTC,CASSQDWGAPYEQYF
TRBJ1-6,TRBV12-3/TRBV12-4,TRBD1,-,TGTGCCAGCAGCCTGACAGGGCTTTCCTATAATTCACCCCTCCACTTT,CASSLTGLSYNSPLHF
TRBJ2-3,TRBV3-1,-,-,TGTGCCAGCAGCCAAGAGGGCGGGGGCCACACAGATACGCAGTATTTT,CASSQEGGGHTDTQYF
TRBJ2-3,TRBV7-2,-,-,TGTGCCAGCAGCTCCCTCTACGACATTGGTACAGATACGCAGTATTTT,CASSSLYDIGTDTQYF
TRBJ2-3,TRBV7-9,TRBD2,many,TGTGCCAGCAGCCCCCCCCCAGCGGGGGGGCAGAAAGATACGCAGTATTTT,CASSPPPAGGQKDTQYF
TRBJ2-7,TRBV24-1,TRBD1,-,TGTGCCACCAGTGCGGGACAGGGCTTAACCTACGAGCAGTACTTC,CATSAGQGLTYEQYF
TRBJ2-2,TRBV27,-,-,TGTGCCAGCTCTGGGGGAGGGAACACCGGGGAGCTGTTTTTT,CASSGGGNTGELFF
TRBJ2-1,TRBV7-9,-,few,TGTGCCAGCAGCTTAGAAGAGCAGTTCTTC,CASSLEEQFF